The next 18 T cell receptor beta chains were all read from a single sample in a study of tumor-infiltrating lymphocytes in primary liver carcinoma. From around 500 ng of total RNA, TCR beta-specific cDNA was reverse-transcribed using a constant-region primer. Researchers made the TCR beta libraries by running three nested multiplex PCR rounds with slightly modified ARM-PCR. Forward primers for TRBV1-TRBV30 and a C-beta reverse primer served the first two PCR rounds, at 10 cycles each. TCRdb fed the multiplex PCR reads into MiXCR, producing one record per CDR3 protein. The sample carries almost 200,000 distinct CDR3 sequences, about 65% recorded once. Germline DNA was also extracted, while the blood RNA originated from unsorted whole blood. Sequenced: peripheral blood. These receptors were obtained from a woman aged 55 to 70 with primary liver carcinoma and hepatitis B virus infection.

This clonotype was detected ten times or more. In DNA, the CDR3 is TGTGCCAGCCTCCCCCTGATAGTAGTCGAAGCTTTCTTT. It is translated as CASLPLIVVEAFF. This chain connects TRBV6-1 to TRBJ1-1; D is ambiguous. Germline CDR1 reads MNHNS; CDR2 reads SASEGT. V shed 8 bases and J shed 8 bases, with 18 bases lying between them. The CDR3 has 13 amino acids.

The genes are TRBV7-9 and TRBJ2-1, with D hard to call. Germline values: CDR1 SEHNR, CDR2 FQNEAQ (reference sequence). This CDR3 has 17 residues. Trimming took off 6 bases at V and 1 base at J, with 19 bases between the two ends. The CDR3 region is CASSPIARLQSYNEQFF. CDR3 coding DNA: TGTGCCAGCAGTCCAATTGCTCGGTTACAGTCCTACAATGAGCAGTTCTTC.

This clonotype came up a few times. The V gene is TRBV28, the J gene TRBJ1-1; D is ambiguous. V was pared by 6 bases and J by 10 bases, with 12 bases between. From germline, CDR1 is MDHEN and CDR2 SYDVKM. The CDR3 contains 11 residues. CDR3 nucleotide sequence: TGTGCCAGCAGCCGGGCGACACGAGCTTTCTTT. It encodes CASSRATRAFF.

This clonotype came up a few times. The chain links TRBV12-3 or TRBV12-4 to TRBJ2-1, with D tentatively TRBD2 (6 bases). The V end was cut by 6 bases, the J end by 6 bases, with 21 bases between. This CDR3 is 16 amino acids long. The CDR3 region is CASSPTGGKEGNEQFF. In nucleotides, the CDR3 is TGTGCCAGCAGCCCCACGGGCGGCAAGGAGGGCAATGAGCAGTTCTTC.

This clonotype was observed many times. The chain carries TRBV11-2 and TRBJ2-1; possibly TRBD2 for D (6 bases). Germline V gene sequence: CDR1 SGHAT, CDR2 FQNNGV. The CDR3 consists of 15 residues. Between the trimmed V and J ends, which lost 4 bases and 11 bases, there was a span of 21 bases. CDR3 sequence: CASSSLRRRDPKQFF. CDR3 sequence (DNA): TGTGCCAGCAGCTCCTTGAGGCGGCGGGACCCTAAGCAGTTCTTC.

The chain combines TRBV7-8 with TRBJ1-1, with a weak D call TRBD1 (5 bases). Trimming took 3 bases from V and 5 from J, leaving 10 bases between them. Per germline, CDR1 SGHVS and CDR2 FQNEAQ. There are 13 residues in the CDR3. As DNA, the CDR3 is TGTGCCAGCAGCTTTAAGGGGATGACTGAAGCTTTCTTT. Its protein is CASSFKGMTEAFF.

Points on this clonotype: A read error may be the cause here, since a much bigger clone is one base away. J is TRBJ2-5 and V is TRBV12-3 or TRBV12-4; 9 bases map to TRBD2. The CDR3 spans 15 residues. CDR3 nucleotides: TGTGTCAGCAGTTCCTTTGCGGGAGGGGGGGAGACCCAGTACTTC. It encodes CVSSSFAGGGETQYF.

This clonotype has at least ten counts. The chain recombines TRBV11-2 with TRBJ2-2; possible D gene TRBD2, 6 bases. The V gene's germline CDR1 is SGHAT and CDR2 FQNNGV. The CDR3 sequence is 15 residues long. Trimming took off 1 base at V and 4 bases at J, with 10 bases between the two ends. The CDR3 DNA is TGTGCCAGCAGCTTAGGCCAGCGGGCCACCGGGGAGCTGTTTTTT. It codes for CASSLGQRATGELFF.

The CDR3 here is CASSLGWRGTDTQYF. CDR3 DNA: TGTGCCAGCAGCTTGGGATGGAGGGGCACAGATACGCAGTATTTT. V gene TRBV5-8 combines with J gene TRBJ2-3; D is possibly TRBD2 (6 bases). The V end was cut by 0 bases, the J end by 1 base, with 9 bases between. The CDR3 totals 15 residues. Germline V CDR1 and CDR2: SGHTS, YDEGEE.

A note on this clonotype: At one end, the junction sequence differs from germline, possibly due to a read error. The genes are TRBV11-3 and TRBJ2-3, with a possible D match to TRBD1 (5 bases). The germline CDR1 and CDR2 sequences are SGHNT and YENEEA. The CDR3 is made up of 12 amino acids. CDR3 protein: CACSSQENTKYF. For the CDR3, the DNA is TGTGCCTGCAGCTCACAGGAAAATACGAAGTATTTT.

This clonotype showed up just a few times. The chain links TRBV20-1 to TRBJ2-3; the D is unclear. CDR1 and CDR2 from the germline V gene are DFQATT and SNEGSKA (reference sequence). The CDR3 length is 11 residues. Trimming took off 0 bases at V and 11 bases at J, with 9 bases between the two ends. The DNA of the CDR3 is TGCAGTGCTAGAGATCAAGTCGGGCAGTATTTT. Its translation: CSARDQVGQYF.

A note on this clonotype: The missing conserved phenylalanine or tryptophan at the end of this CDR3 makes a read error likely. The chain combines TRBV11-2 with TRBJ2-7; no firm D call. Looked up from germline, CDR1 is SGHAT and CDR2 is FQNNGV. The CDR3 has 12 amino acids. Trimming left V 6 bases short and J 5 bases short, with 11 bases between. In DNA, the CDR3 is TGTGCCAGCAGTCACACTGGACACGAGCAGTACTTA. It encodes CASSHTGHEQYL.

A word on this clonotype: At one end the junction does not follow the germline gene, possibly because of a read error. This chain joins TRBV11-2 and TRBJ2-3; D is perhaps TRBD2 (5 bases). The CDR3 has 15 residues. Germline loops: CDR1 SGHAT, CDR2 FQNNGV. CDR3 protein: CASSLGTHSTDTKYF. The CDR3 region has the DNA TGTGCCAGCAGCTTAGGGACTCATAGCACAGATACGAAGTATTTT. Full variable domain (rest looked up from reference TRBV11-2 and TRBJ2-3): EAGVAQSPRYKIIEKRQSVAFWCNPISGHATLYWYQQILGQGPKLLIQFQNNGVVDDSQLPKDRFSAERLKGVDSTLKIQPAKLEDSAVYLCASSLGTHSTDTKYFGPGTRLTVL.

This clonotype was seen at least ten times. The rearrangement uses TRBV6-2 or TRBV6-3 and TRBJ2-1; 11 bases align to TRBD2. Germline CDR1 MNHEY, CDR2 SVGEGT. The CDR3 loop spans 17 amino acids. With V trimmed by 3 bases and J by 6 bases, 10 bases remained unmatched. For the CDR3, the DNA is TGTGCCAGCAGTTATGTAGCGGGAGGGCCCAATAGCAATGAGCAGTTCTTC. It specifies CASSYVAGGPNSNEQFF.

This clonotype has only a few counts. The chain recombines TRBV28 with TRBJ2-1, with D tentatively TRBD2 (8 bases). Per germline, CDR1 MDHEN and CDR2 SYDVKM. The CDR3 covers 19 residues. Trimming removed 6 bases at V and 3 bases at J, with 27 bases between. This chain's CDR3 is CASSPGGDSLPWVYNEQFF. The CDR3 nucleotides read TGTGCCAGCAGCCCGGGGGGGGACAGTCTCCCATGGGTCTACAATGAGCAGTTCTTC.

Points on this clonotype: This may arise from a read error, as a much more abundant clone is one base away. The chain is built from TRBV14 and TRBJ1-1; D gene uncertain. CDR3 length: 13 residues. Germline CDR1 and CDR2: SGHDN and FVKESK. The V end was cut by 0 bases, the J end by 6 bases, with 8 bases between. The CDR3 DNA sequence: TGTGCCAGCAGCCAAGATAGAAACGCTGAAGCTTTCTTT. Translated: CASSQDRNAEAFF.

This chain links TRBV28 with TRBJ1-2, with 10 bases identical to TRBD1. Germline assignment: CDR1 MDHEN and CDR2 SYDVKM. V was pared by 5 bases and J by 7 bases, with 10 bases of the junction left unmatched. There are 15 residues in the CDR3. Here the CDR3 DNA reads TGTGCCAGCAGTGAAGGGGGACAGGGGTCCGCTGGCTACACCTTC. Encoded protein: CASSEGGQGSAGYTF.

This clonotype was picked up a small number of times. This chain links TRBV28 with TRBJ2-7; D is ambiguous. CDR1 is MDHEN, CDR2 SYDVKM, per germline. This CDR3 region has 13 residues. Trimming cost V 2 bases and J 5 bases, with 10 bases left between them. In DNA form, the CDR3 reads TGTGCCAGCAGTTTACGTTTGGGCGACGAGCAGTACTTC. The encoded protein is CASSLRLGDEQYF. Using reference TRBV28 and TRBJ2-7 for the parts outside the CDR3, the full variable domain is DVKVTQSSRYLVKRTGEKVFLECVQDMDHENMFWYRQDPGLGLRLIYFSYDVKMKEKGDIPEGYSVSREKKERFSLILESASTNQTSMYLCASSLRLGDEQYFGPGTRLTVT.